These 2 T cell receptor beta chains originate from one sample sequenced in a study of neurological immune-mediated disorders. TCRdb processed the 5' RACE reads anew with MiXCR; each CDR3 protein has one entry. The sample consists of around 30,000 distinct CDR3 sequences, just over 4% of them appearing once. Material for sequencing was CD4+ T cells from blood. The receptors originated from a woman aged 40 to 49 in good health.

By share, this clonotype counts as medium-sized. The chain joins TRBV20-1 to TRBJ2-2; TRBD2 is a possible D gene (5 bases). V was trimmed by 5 bases and J by 1 base, leaving 11 bases between them. Germline V lookup: CDR1 DFQATT, CDR2 SNEGSKA (reference sequence). The CDR3 has 14 residues. In DNA form, the CDR3 reads TGCAGTGCTCCCGGGATAAAGAACACCGGGGAGCTGTTTTTT. Its translation: CSAPGIKNTGELFF.

There are many counts of this clonotype. J is TRBJ1-2 and V is TRBV12-3 or TRBV12-4, with TRBD1 as a possible D gene (5 bases). The CDR3 is made up of 16 amino acids. Between the trimmed V and J ends, which lost 5 bases and 4 bases, there was a span of 20 bases. The CDR3 sequence: CASSPQGTLTLYGYTF. The CDR3, as DNA: TGTGCCAGCAGTCCGCAGGGTACACTCACCCTCTATGGCTACACCTTC.